Listed below are T cell receptor beta chains from one sample, sequenced in a study of blood T cell repertoires in COVID-19. Generated by immunoSEQ multiplex PCR, the TCRdb table keeps only in-frame clones and is missing some. Of about 190,000 clones in the sample, around 84% were seen once. The sample taken for sequencing was PBMCs or T cells enriched from blood (not recorded which). The receptor set was obtained from a woman between 25 and 40 years old who had been exposed to COVID-19. The CDR3 runs from the conserved cysteine through the conserved F or W. Each record gives: D gene, J gene, V gene, clone size, CDR3 DNA, CDR3 protein. D genes are given only for firm matches. Not all rows give a size; the values are once, few, many and, for expanded clones, a class.

TRBD1,TRBJ1-3,TRBV3-1/TRBV3-2,-,TGTGCCAGCAGCCAGGGGACAGGGGCTGGAAACACCATATATTTT,CASSQGTGAGNTIYF
-,TRBJ1-4,TRBV6-5,-,TGTGCCAGCGCGCGCGGGTTGAAAACTAATGAAAAACTGTTTTTT,CASARGLKTNEKLFF
TRBD2,TRBJ2-3,TRBV7-2,-,TGTGCCAGCAGCTTATACGGGACTAGCGGATACACAGATACGCAGTATTTT,CASSLYGTSGYTDTQYF
-,TRBJ2-7,TRBV15,once,TGTGCCACCAGTTCAGGGGACCTCTACCCTTCCTACGAGCAGTACTTC,CATSSGDLYPSYEQYF
-,TRBJ2-3,TRBV28,-,TGTGCCAGCAGCCTCAGGTGGTCAGATACGCAGTATTTT,CASSLRWSDTQYF
TRBD1,TRBJ2-1,TRBV4-1,-,TGCGCCAGCAGCCAAGTTTCGAGAGGGACAGCCGTGGGAATTACCTACAATGAGCAGTTCTTC,CASSQVSRGTAVGITYNEQFF
-,TRBJ2-6,TRBV11-2,once,TGTGCCGCCAAGGGTACGGGATTCCCTGGGGCCAACGTCCTGACTTTC,CAAKGTGFPGANVLTF
-,TRBJ1-2,TRBV9,many,TGTGCCAGCAGCGTAGGGGCCGACGGAACTAACTATGGCTACACCTTC,CASSVGADGTNYGYTF
-,TRBJ2-7,TRBV18,-,TGTGCCAGCTCACTCCAGCCTCTAGGCGAGCAGTACTTC,CASSLQPLGEQYF
-,TRBJ2-2,TRBV19,-,TGTGCCAGTAGTCCCGCTGTCGGCACCGGGGAGCTGTTTTTT,CASSPAVGTGELFF
-,TRBJ1-6,TRBV7-3,-,TGTGCCAGCAGCTTTGGAGGGGCCCAGTCACCCCTCCACTTT,CASSFGGAQSPLHF
TRBD2,TRBJ2-1,TRBV3-1/TRBV3-2,-,TGTGCCAGCAGCCAAGAGGGCGGCGGGGGGGCTACCAATGAGCAGTTCTTC,CASSQEGGGGATNEQFF
TRBD2,TRBJ2-7,TRBV9,-,TGTGCCAGCAGCGTAGGGACTAGCGGGGGTTACGAGCAGTACTTC,CASSVGTSGGYEQYF